This T cell receptor beta chain was recorded in a study of cytomegalovirus exposure and HLA in healthy donors (dated by TCRdb to 2016 to 2017). Regarding the research as a whole: According to a later analysis, the 120 or so validation repertoires were produced on the same platform as the roughly 600 repertoires of the first cohort. High-throughput TCR immunosequencing, statistical association of individual TCRs with disease status, and machine learning were combined to predict cytomegalovirus infection status. In addition to the first cohort of 666 subjects, a separate validation cohort of under 150 different subjects was used. The study was designed to test whether signatures of past pathogen exposure could be identified by cataloging public T cell receptors.

To prepare the library, the immunoSEQ multiplex PCR assay was applied. The authors' pipeline ran thus. To diagnose cytomegalovirus status from the catalog of TCR beta chain sequences, a statistical classification framework was built. The immuneACCESS repertoire file appears here via TCRdb, limited to in-frame rearrangements. These files lack a portion of the clones; in checked studies, under half of the deficit traces to unresolved V genes, and the cause of the others is not known. V and J calls plus clone size are reproduced from that table; the DNA served to infer D and trimming. This sample is represented by around 150,000 clones; 86% of them were singletons. 2% to 2.5% of the sample belongs to the ten largest clones. Donors formed part of the validation cohort, which comprised some 120 subjects and was distinct from the first cohort of roughly 600 subjects. Results and caveats for the whole study, not just this receptor: A few of the identified cytomegalovirus-associated TCR beta chains were confirmed in vitro to be specific for cytomegalovirus antigens. A total of 150 to 200 TCR beta chains were listed by the study as associated with cytomegalovirus. The authors suggested that the approach could potentially be generalized to other disease states and immunological phenotypes. A later analysis had no HLA typing for the validation cohort, so co-occurrence there was scored across all 110 or so repertoires. Cytomegalovirus status was reported to be diagnosed by the classifier with high specificity and sensitivity in both the original and validation cohorts. Most TCR sequences were seen in very few donors, while some public TCRs were found in many individuals. Of the cluster scores, 85% to 95% were above 0 in a later analysis, which found that TCRs clustered in the first cohort also tended to co-occur in the 120 or so validation repertoires.

Taken from cysteine to phenylalanine, the CDR3 has 13 residues. The kept DNA is CDR3 alone, 39 bases in frame from the first base. From a lookup of the germline V gene, CDR1 and CDR2 are SQVTM and ANQGSEA. Deletion took 4 bases off V and 0 bases off J, with a span of 7 bases between the germline ends. As concerns this clone: Its antigen is currently not known. No base quality values were provided; no much bigger clone lies one nucleotide off.

Recombination joined TRBV29-1 with TRBJ1-3; there is no confident call for the D gene. Sequencing input: PBMCs. This receptor was taken from a woman under 30 in good health and CMV-seronegative. The CDR3 protein sequence reads: CSVGGYSGNTIYF. Read as DNA, the sequence is TGCAGCGTTGGAGGTTACTCTGGAAACACCATATATTTT.